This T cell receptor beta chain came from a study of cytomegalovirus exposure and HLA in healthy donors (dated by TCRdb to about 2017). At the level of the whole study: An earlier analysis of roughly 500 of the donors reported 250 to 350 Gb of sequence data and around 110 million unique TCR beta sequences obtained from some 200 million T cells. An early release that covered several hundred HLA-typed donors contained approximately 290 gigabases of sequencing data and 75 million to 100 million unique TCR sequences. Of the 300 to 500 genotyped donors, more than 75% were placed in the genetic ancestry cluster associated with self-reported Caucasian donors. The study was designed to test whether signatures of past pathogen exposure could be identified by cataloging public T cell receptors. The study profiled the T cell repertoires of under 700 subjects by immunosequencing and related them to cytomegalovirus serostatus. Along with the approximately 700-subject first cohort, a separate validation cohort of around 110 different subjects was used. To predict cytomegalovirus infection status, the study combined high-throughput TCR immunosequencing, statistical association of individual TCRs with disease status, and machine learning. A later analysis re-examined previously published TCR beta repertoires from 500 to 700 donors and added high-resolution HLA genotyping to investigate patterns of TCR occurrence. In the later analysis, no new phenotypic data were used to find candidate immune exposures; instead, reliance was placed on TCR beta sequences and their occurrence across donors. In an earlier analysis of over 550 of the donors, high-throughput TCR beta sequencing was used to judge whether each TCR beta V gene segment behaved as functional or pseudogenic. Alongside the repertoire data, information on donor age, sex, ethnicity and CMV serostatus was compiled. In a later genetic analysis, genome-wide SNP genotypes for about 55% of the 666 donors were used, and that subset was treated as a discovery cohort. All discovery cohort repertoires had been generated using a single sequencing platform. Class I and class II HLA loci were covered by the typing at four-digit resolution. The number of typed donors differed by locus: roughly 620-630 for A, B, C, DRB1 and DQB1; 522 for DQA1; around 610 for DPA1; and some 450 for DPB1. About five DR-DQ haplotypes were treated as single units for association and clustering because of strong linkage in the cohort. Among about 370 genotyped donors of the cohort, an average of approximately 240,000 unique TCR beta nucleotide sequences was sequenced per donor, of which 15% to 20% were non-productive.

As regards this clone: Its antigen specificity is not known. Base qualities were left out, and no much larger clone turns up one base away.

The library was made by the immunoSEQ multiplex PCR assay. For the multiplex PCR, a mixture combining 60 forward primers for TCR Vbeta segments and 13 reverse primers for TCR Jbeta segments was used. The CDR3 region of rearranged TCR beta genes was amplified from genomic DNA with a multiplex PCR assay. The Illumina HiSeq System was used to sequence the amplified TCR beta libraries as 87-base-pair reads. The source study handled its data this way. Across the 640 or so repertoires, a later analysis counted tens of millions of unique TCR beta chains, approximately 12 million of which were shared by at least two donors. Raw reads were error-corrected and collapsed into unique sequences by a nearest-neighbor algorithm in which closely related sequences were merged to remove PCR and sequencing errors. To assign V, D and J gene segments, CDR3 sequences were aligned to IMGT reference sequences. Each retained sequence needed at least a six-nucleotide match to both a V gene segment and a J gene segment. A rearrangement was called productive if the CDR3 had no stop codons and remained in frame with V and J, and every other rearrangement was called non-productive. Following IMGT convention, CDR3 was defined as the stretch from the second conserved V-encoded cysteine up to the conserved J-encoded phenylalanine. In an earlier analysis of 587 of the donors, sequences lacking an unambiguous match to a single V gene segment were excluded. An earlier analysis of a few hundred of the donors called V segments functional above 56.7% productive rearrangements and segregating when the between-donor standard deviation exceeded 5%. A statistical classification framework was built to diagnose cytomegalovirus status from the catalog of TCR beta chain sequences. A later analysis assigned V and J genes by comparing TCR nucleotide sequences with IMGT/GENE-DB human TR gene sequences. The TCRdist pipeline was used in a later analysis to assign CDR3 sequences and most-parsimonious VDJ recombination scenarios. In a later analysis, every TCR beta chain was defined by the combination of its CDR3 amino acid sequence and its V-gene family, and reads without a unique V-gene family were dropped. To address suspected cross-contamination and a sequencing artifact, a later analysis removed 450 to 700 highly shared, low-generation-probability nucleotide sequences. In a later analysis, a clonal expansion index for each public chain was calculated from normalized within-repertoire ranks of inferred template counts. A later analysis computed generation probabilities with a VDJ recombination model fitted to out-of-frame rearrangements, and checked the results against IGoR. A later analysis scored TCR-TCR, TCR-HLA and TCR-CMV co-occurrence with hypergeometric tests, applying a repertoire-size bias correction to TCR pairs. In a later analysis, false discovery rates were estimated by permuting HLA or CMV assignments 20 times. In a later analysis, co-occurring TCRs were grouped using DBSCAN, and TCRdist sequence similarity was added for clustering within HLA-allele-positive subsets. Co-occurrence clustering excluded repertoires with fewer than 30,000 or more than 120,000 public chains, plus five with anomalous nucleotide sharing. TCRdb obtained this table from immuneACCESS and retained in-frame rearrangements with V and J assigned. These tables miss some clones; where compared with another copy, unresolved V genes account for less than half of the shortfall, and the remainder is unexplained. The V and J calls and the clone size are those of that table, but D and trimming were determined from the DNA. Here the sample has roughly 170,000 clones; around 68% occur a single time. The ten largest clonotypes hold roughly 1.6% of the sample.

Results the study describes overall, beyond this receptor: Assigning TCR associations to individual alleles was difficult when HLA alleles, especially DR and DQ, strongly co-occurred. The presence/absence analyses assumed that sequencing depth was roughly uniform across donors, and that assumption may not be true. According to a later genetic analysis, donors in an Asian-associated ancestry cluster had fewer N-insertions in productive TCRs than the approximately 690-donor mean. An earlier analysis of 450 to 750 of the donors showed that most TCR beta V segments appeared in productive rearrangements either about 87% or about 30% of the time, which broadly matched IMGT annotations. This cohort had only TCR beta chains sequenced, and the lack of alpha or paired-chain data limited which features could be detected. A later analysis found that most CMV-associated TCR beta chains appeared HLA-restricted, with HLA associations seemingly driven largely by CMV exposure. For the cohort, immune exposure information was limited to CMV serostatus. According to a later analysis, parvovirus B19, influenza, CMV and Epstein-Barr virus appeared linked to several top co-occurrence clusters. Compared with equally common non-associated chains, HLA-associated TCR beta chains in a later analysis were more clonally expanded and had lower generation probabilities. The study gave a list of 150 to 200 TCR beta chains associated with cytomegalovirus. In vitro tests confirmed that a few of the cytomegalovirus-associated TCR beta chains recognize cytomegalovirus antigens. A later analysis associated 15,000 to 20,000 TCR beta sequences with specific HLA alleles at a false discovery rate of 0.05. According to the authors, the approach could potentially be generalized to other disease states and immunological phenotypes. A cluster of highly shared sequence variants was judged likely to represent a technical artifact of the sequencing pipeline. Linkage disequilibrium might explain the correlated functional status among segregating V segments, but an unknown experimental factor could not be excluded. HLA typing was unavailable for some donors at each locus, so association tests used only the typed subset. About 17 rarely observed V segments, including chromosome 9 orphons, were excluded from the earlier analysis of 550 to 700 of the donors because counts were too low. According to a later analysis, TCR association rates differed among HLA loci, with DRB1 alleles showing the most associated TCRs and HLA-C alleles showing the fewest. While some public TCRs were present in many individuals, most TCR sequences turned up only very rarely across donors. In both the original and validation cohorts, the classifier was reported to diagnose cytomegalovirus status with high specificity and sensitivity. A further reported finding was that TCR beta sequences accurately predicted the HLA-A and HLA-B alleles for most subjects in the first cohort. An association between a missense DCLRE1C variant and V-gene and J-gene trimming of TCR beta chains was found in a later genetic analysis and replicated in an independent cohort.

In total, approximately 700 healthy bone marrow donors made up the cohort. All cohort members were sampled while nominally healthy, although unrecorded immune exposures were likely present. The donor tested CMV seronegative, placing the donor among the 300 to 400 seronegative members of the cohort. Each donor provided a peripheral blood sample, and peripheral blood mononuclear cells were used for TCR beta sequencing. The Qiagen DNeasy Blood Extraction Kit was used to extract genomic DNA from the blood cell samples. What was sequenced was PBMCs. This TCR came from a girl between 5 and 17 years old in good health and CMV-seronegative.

The CDR3 is CASSPPTSGGTDTQYF. The nucleotide sequence is TGCGCCAGCAGCCCTCCGACTAGCGGGGGAACAGATACGCAGTATTTT. The V and J segments used are TRBV5-1 and TRBJ2-3, with 12 middle bases fitting TRBD2. In the germline V gene, CDR1 corresponds to SGHRS and CDR2 to YFSETQ. At the junction V is shortened by 4 bases and J by 3 bases; bases outside the gene matches: 6. Inclusive of the bounding cysteine and phenylalanine, the CDR3 is 16 residues long. This entry keeps only the CDR3 DNA: 48 bases, framed from base 1. When the CDR3 is completed using the reference TRBV5-1 and TRBJ2-3 genes on either side, the full variable domain is KAGVTQTPRYLIKTRGQQVTLSCSPISGHRSVSWYQQTPGQGLQFLFEYFSETQRNKGNFPGRFSGRQFSNSRSEMNVSTLELGDSALYLCASSPPTSGGTDTQYFGPGTRLTVL.